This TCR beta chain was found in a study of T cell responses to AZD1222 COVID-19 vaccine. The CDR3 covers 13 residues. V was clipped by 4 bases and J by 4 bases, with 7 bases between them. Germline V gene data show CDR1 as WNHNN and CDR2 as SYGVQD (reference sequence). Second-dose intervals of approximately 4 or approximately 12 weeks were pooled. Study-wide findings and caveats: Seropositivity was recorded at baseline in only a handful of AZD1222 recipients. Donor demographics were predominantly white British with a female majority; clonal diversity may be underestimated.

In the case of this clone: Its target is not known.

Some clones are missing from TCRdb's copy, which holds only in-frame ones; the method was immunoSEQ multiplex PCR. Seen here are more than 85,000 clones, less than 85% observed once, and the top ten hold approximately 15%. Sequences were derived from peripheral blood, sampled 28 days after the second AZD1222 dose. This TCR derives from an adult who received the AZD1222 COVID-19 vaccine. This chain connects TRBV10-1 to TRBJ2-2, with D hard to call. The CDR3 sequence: CASSAESTGELFF. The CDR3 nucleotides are TGCGCCAGCAGTGCCGAGAGCACCGGGGAGCTGTTTTTT.